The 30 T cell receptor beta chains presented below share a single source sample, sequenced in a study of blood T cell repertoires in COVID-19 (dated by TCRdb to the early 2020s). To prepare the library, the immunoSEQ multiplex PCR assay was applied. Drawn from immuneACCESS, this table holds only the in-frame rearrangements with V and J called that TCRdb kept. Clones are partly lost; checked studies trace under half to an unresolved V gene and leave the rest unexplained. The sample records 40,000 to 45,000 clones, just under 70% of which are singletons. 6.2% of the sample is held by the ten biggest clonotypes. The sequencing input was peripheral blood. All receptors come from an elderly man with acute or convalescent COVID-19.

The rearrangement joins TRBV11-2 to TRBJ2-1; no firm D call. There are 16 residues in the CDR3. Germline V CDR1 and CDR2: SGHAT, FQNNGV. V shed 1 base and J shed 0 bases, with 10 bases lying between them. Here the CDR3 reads CASSLAGASSYNEQFF. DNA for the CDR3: TGTGCCAGCAGCTTAGCCGGAGCGAGCTCCTACAATGAGCAGTTCTTC.

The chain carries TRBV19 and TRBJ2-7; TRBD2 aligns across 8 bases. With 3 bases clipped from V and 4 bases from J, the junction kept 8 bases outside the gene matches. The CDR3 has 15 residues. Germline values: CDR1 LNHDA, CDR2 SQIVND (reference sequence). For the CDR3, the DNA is TGTGCCAGTAGTATGGAGGCGGGAGGCCTGTACGAGCAGTACTTC. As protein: CASSMEAGGLYEQYF.

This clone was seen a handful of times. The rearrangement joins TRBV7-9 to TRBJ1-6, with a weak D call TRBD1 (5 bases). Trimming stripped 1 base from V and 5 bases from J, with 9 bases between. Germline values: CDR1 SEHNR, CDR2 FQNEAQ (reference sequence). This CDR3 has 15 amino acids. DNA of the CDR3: TGTGCCAGCAGCTTAGGGTTAGGGGATAATTCACCCCTCCACTTT. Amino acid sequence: CASSLGLGDNSPLHF.

The CDR3, as DNA: TGTGCCAGCAGTTCAGGGAAAGCTAACTATGGCTACACCTTC. Amino acid sequence: CASSSGKANYGYTF. V is TRBV6-5 and J is TRBJ1-2; weak D call: TRBD1 (5 bases). Trimming shortened V by 4 bases and J by 0 bases, and 9 bases separated the two germline ends. The CDR3 covers 14 residues. The germline CDR1 and CDR2 sequences are MNHEY and SVGAGI.

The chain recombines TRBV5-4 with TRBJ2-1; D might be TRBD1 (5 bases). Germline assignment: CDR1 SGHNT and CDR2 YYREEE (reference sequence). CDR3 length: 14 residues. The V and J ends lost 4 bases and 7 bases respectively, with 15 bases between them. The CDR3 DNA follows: TGTGCCAGCAGCCGCTGGGGCGTGGAAAATGAGCAGTTCTTC. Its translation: CASSRWGVENEQFF.

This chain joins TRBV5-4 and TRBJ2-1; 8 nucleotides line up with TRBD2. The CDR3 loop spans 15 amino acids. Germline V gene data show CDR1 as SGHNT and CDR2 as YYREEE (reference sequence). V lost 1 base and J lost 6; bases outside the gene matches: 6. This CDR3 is CASSLLTGGANEQFF. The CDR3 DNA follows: TGTGCCAGCAGCTTGTTGACGGGAGGGGCCAATGAGCAGTTCTTC.

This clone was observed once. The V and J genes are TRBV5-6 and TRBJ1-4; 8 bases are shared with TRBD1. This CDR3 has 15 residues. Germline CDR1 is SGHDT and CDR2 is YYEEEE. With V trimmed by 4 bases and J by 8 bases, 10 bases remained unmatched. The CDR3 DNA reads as TGTGCCAGCAGCCTCGGCAGGGGGCGCCGAGAAAAACTGTTTTTT. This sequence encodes CASSLGRGRREKLFF.

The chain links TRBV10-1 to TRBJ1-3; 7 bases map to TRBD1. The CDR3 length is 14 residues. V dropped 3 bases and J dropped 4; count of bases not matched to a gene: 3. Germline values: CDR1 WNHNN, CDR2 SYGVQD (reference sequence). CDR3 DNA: TGCGCCAGCAGTGACGGGACAGAAGGAAACACCATATATTTT. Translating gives CASSDGTEGNTIYF.

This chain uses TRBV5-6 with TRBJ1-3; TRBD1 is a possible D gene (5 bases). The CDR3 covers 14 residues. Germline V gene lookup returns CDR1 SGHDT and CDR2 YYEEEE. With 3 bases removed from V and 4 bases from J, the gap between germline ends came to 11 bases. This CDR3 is CASSWAGLGNTIYF. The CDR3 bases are TGTGCCAGCAGCTGGGCAGGGCTGGGAAACACCATATATTTT.

The DNA for the CDR3 is TGTGCCAGCTCACCACCGGGACAGCAGGGTGAAAAACTGTTTTTT. Translation gives CASSPPGQQGEKLFF. The rearrangement joins TRBV18 to TRBJ1-4, with TRBD1 identical over 7 bases. This CDR3 has 15 amino acids. Trimming cost V 0 bases and J 7 bases; bases outside gene matches: 5. The germline CDR1 and CDR2 sequences are KGHSH and LQKENI.

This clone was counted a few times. CDR3 loop: CASRDRANYGYTF. As DNA, the CDR3 is TGTGCCAGCAGGGACAGGGCTAACTATGGCTACACCTTC. The V gene is TRBV28, the J gene TRBJ1-2, with 8 bases aligning to TRBD1. J gave up 0 bases and V 6 bases, and 0 bases lay outside the gene matches. The CDR3 covers 13 residues. Germline CDR1 and CDR2: MDHEN and SYDVKM.

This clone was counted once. The CDR3 region has the DNA TGTGCCAGTAGTAAGCACGAGGGAACGGGCAATCAGCCCCAGCATTTT. Its translation is CASSKHEGTGNQPQHF. The rearrangement links TRBV19 to TRBJ1-5; D call uncertain. Trimming stripped 4 bases from V and 2 bases from J, with 15 bases between. The CDR3 spans 16 residues. Germline V gene data show CDR1 as LNHDA and CDR2 as SQIVND (reference sequence).

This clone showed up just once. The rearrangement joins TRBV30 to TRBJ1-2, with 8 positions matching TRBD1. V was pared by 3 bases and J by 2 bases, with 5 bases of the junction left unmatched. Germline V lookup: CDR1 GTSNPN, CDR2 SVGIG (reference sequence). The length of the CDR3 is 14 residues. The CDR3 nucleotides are TGTGCCTGGAGAGAAGGGACAGGCAACTATGGCTACACCTTC. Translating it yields CAWREGTGNYGYTF. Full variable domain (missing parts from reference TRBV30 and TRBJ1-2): SQTIHQWPATLVQPVGSPLSLECTVEGTSNPNLYWYRQAAGRGLQLLFYSVGIGQISSEVPQNLSASRPQDRQFILSSKKLLLSDSGFYLCAWREGTGNYGYTFGSGTRLTVV.

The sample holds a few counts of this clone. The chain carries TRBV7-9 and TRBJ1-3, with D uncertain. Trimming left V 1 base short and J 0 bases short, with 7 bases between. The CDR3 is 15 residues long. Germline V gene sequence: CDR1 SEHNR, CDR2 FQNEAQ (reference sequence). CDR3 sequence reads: CASSLDSLSGNTIYF. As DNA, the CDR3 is TGTGCCAGCAGCTTAGACAGCCTCTCTGGAAACACCATATATTTT.

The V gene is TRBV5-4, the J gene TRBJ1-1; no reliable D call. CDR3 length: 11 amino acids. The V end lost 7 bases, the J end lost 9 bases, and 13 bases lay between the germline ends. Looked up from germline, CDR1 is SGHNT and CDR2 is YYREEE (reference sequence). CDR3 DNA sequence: TGTGCCAGCGGAGCGGGCGGGCAAGCTTTCTTT. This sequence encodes CASGAGGQAFF. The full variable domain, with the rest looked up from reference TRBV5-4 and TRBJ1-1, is ETGVTQSPTHLIKTRGQQVTLRCSSQSGHNTVSWYQQALGQGPQFIFQYYREEENGRGNFPPRFSGLQFPNYSSELNVNALELDDSALYLCASGAGGQAFFGQGTRLTVV.

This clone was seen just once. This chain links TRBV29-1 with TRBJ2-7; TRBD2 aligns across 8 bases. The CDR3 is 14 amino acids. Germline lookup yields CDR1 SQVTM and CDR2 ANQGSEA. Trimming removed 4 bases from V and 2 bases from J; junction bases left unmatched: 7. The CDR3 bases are TGCAGCGTTGTAGCGGGAACGGGAACCTACGAGCAGTACTTC. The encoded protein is CSVVAGTGTYEQYF.

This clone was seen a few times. In DNA form, the CDR3 reads TGTGCCAGCAGCGTCAGGGGGGCGTACACTGAAGCTTTCTTT. Translating gives CASSVRGAYTEAFF. The gene calls are TRBV7-2 and TRBJ1-1, with TRBD1 matching 7 bases. Per germline, CDR1 SGHTA and CDR2 FQGNSA. The junction had 6 bases not matched to a gene; V was cut back by 5 bases and J by 3 bases. This CDR3 contains 14 residues.

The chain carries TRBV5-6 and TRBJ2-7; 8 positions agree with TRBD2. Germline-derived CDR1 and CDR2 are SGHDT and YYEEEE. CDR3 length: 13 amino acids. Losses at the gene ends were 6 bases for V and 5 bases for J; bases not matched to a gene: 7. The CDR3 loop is CASKLPAGDEQYF. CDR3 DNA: TGTGCCAGCAAACTCCCAGCGGGGGACGAGCAGTACTTC.

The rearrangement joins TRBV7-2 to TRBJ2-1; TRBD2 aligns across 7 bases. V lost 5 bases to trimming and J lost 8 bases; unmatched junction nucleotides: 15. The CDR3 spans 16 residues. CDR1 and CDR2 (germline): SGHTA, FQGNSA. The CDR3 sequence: CASSPRRSGNPHEQFF. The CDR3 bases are TGTGCCAGCAGCCCCCGGAGGAGCGGGAATCCCCATGAGCAGTTCTTC. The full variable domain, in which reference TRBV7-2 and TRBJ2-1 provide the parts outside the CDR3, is GAGVSQSPSNKVTEKGKDVELRCDPISGHTALYWYRQSLGQGLEFLIYFQGNSAPDKSGLPSDRFSAERTGGSVSTLTIQRTQQEDSAVYLCASSPRRSGNPHEQFFGPGTRLTVL.

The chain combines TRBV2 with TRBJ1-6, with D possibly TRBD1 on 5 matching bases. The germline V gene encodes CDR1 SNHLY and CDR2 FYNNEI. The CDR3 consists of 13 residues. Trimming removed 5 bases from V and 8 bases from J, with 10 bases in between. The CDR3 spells CASSSGKDSPLHF. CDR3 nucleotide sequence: TGTGCCAGCAGTTCAGGGAAAGATTCACCCCTCCACTTT.

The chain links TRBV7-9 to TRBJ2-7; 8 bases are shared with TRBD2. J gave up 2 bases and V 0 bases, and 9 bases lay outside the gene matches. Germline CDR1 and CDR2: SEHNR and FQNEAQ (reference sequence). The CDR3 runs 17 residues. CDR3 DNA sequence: TGTGCCAGCAGCTTAGCGGAAGGGGTAGCGGGAACCTACGAGCAGTACTTC. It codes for CASSLAEGVAGTYEQYF.

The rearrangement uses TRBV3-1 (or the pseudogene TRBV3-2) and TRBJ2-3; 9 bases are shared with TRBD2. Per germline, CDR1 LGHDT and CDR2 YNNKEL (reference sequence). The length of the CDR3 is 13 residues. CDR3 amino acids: CALGREGADTQYF. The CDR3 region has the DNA TGTGCTTTGGGGCGGGAGGGGGCAGATACGCAGTATTTT.

CDR3 DNA: TGTGCCGCAAAGGGCGCTAGCGGACATGTCTACGAGCAGTACTTC. It codes for CAAKGASGHVYEQYF. V gene TRBV10-3 combines with J gene TRBJ2-7, with TRBD2 matching 7 bases. Trimming at V came to 11 bases and at J to 3 bases, leaving 16 bases not matched to a gene. The CDR3 spans 15 residues. The germline gives CDR1 ENHRY, CDR2 SYGVKD.

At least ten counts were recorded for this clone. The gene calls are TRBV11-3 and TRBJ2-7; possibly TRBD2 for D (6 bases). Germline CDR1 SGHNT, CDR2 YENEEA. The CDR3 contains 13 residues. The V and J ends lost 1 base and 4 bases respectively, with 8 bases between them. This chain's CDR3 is CASSLGGGYEQYF. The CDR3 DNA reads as TGTGCCAGCAGCTTAGGCGGAGGGTACGAGCAGTACTTC.

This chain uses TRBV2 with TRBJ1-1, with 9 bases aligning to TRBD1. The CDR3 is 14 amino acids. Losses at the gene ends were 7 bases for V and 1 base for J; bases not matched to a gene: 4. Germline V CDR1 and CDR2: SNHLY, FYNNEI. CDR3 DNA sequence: TGTGCCAGCAAAACGGACAGGGGGAACACTGAAGCTTTCTTT. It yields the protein CASKTDRGNTEAFF.

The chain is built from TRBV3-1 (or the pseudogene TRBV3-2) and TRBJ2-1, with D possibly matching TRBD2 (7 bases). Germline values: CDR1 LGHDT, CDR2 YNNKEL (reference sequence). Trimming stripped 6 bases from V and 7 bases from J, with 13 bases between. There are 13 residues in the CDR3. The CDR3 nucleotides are TGTGCCAGCAGAATGGGGGGGCTGAATGAGCAGTTCTTC. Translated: CASRMGGLNEQFF.

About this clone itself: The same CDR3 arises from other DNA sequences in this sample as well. The CDR3 DNA reads as TGTGCCAGTAGCCAGGGACTAGCGGGAGACAATGAGCAGTTCTTC. This gives the protein CASSQGLAGDNEQFF. V and J are TRBV19 and TRBJ2-1; 14 nucleotides line up with TRBD2. V shed 6 bases, J shed 5 bases, and the junction held 3 bases outside the gene matches. Germline V lookup: CDR1 LNHDA, CDR2 SQIVND (reference sequence). The length of the CDR3 is 15 residues.

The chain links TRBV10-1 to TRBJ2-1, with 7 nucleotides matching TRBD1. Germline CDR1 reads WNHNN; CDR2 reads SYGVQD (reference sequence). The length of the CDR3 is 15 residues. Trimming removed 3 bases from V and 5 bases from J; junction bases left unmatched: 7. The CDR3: CASSDSGTADNEQFF. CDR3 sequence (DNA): TGCGCCAGCAGTGATTCCGGGACAGCCGACAATGAGCAGTTCTTC.

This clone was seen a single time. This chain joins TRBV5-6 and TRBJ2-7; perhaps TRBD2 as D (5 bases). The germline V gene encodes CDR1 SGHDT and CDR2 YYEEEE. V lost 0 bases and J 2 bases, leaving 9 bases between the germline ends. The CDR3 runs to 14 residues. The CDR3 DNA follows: TGTGCCAGCAGCTTGGGAGGGTCTCCCTACGAGCAGTACTTC. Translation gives CASSLGGSPYEQYF.

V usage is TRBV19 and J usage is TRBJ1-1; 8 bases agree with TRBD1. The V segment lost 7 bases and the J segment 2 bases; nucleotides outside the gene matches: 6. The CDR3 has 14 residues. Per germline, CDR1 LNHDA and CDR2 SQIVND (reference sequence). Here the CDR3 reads CASTDRASNTEAFF. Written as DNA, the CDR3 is TGTGCCAGTACGGACAGGGCCAGCAACACTGAAGCTTTCTTT.